The T cell receptor (beta chain) described here comes from a study of CD8+ T cells in alopecia areata. Treatment here: oral pan-JAK inhibitor, 5-10 mg twice daily. Once RNA had been extracted, it was reverse transcribed into cDNA to act as the sequencing template. Using immunoSEQ multiplex PCR, the repertoire was profiled, and TCRdb retains in-frame clones only, with some absent. The data hold around 120,000 clones, with about 50% observed a single time. This clone appeared a few times. This clonotype originated in a human donor with alopecia areata. Source: CD4+ T cells sorted from blood, taken at week 4, from a patient treated with tofacitinib.

DNA for the CDR3: TGTGCCAGTAGTATTTGGCCGCCGGTCTATGGCTACACCTTC. As protein: CASSIWPPVYGYTF. The chain employs TRBV19 and TRBJ1-2; D is unresolved. The CDR3 is 14 residues long. Germline V CDR1 and CDR2: LNHDA, SQIVND (reference sequence). Trimming took off 3 bases at V and 4 bases at J, with 12 bases between the two ends. Full variable domain (outside the CDR3, taken from reference TRBV19 and TRBJ1-2): DGGITQSPKYLFRKEGQNVTLSCEQNLNHDAMYWYRQDPGQGLRLIYYSQIVNDFQKGDIAEGYSVSREKKESFPLTVTSAQKNPTAFYLCASSIWPPVYGYTFGSGTRLTVV.